These T cell receptor beta chains were read from a single sample in a study of OX40 agonist ivuxolimab in advanced cancers. TCRdb's table, derived via immunoSEQ multiplex PCR, lists solely in-frame clones and lacks some. The sample carries 30,000 to 45,000 clones, around 77% recorded once. The sample was CD4+ or CD8+ T cells sorted from blood, taken in a trial of the OX40 agonist ivuxolimab. The source of these receptors is an adult with an advanced solid tumor such as melanoma, head and neck, liver or kidney cancer. Both conserved end residues are trimmed from each CDR3.

V gene,CDR3 protein
TRBV27,ASSAYEGGKLF
TRBV4-2,ASSQELGGAGEKLF
TRBV4-1,ASSRGAYNEQF
TRBV9,ASSLGSGTEAF
TRBV19,ASSSELRGYQAF
TRBV27,ASSSTPTGGVYEQY
TRBV4-1,ASSQEMAVNEQY
TRBV28,ASRPGQGLSYNEQF
TRBV9,ASSVDGEEGTEAF
TRBV11-2,ASSLGVLAGVSYEQY
TRBV19,ASSIGASYNEQF
TRBV9,ASSDNNEQY
TRBV9,ASSVGAGANGYT
TRBV13,ASSLDRGLNTGELF
TRBV11-2,ASSSRHSYEQY
TRBV2,ASSGTPSYEQY
TRBV28,ASSLATGPYEQY
TRBV6-1,ASSAPASGDTQY
TRBV6-5,ASSYSEGRHYT
TRBV14,ASSQAGTGGFEAF
TRBV28,ATGGIKSVSYEQY
TRBV2,ASNLGGGLALSSYEQY
TRBV28,ASSILAGEIGELF
TRBV27,ASRKSDRTSYGYT
TRBV18,ASSPPGVMNTEAF
TRBV4-3,ASSQDGQGAYGYT
TRBV6-1,ASSESGQYTEAF
TRBV7-6,ASSFLSGTDTQY
TRBV27,ASSLAWTSGGAYNEQF
TRBV30,AWSKGNTEAF
TRBV30,AWSDLTGYNSPLH
TRBV21-1,ASSKGVDGSGETQY
TRBV10-3,AISEISAVEGYNSPLH
TRBV27,ASSLGGNTEAF
TRBV27,ASSLYNTGELF
TRBV10-1,ASSIAGASYNEQF
TRBV5-5,ASSLWSAEAF
TRBV6-5,ASLLAVGETQY
TRBV28,ASSPATEAF
TRBV18,ASSPATGESYNEQF